This T cell receptor (beta chain) was obtained from a study of control samples from healthy donors and cancer patients. In its sample, this clone was seen once. Germline loops: CDR1 MGHRA, CDR2 YSYEKL. This CDR3 has 19 amino acids. With 3 bases clipped from V and 2 bases from J, the junction kept 16 bases outside the gene matches. Method: immunoSEQ multiplex PCR; TCRdb's copy keeps in-frame clones and lacks some. In the table there are roughly 70,000 clones, over 90% of which are singletons. The TCR sequence derives from a woman younger than 45 in good health. The sample consisted of blood. The chain is built from TRBV4-1 and TRBJ2-5; 9 bases align to TRBD2. Here the CDR3 reads CASSQVWRAGGPRQETQYF. CDR3 DNA sequence: TGCGCCAGCAGCCAGGTGTGGCGCGCGGGGGGGCCTCGTCAAGAGACCCAGTACTTC.